A selection of T cell receptor beta chains follows, all from one sample in a study of T cell responses to AZD1222 COVID-19 vaccine. Sequencing used immunoSEQ multiplex PCR; TCRdb keeps in-frame clones, though not all of them. The table has over 45,000 clones, roughly 90% seen once. The starting material was peripheral blood, obtained on day 0 of AZD1222 vaccination. The receptors were gathered from an adult in good health. CDR3s include the opening cysteine and the closing phenylalanine or tryptophan. Each record gives: J gene, D gene, clone size, V gene, CDR3 protein, CDR3 DNA. D genes are given only for firm matches. Size values are once, few and many counts, or a class for expanded clones, and some rows have none.

>TRBJ2-2|TRBD1|once|TRBV19
CASSIAASDRVFTGELFF
TGTGCCAGTAGTATAGCCGCCTCGGACAGGGTATTCACCGGGGAGCTGTTTTTT
>TRBJ2-7|TRBD1|.|TRBV28
CASSLTGQGPNEQYF
TGTGCCAGCAGTTTGACGGGACAGGGGCCCAACGAGCAGTACTTC
>TRBJ2-5|TRBD1|.|TRBV29-1
CSVRTGGYQETQYF
TGCAGCGTTCGGACAGGGGGCTATCAAGAGACCCAGTACTTC
>TRBJ2-5|TRBD2|.|TRBV27
CASSPLIPPGLAGVGEQETQYF
TGTGCCAGCAGTCCCCTAATCCCTCCGGGACTAGCGGGAGTAGGGGAGCAAGAGACCCAGTACTTC
>TRBJ1-5|.|.|TRBV19
CASSTKTGGVAQHF
TGTGCCAGTAGTACAAAGACAGGCGGGGTGGCCCAGCATTTT
>TRBJ2-2|.|.|TRBV30
CAWRENTGELFF
TGTGCCTGGAGAGAAAACACCGGGGAGCTGTTTTTT
>TRBJ1-1|.|.|TRBV2
CARRQVGGTEAFF
TGTGCCAGGCGACAAGTAGGAGGCACTGAAGCTTTCTTT
>TRBJ1-1|.|.|TRBV5-1
CASSPQGTEAFF
TGCGCCAGCAGCCCACAAGGAACTGAAGCTTTCTTT
>TRBJ2-1|TRBD1|.|TRBV27
CASSLRGQGAENEQFF
TGTGCCAGCAGTTTACGCGGGCAGGGGGCTGAAAATGAGCAGTTCTTC
>TRBJ1-5|.|.|TRBV6-5
CASKQGVEPQHF
TGTGCCAGCAAACAGGGCGTTGAGCCCCAGCATTTT
>TRBJ2-7|TRBD2|.|TRBV18
CASSPLAERGEQYF
TGTGCCAGCTCACCGCTAGCGGAGAGGGGCGAGCAGTACTTC
>TRBJ2-1|TRBD2|.|TRBV29-1
CSVSGTSGSDEQFF
TGCAGCGTTTCCGGGACTAGCGGGAGTGATGAGCAGTTCTTC
>TRBJ2-7|.|.|TRBV6-1
CASSEILEAATYEQYF
TGTGCCAGCAGTGAAATCCTGGAGGCAGCCACCTACGAGCAGTACTTC
>TRBJ2-1|TRBD2|.|TRBV11-2
CASSLNAGTSGSNEQFF
TGTGCCAGCAGCTTAAACGCCGGGACTAGCGGGAGCAATGAGCAGTTCTTC
>TRBJ2-1|.|.|TRBV3-1/TRBV3-2
CASSQDGLGGYNEQFF
TGTGCCAGCAGCCAAGATGGCCTAGGGGGGTACAATGAGCAGTTCTTC
>TRBJ2-1|TRBD2|.|TRBV28
CASQTSGRTYEQFF
TGTGCCAGCCAGACTAGCGGGAGAACGTATGAGCAGTTCTTC
>TRBJ2-2|TRBD2|.|TRBV3-1/TRBV3-2
CASSQPTSGSVGELFF
TGTGCCAGCAGCCAGCCCACTAGCGGGAGTGTCGGGGAGCTGTTTTTT
>TRBJ2-1|.|.|TRBV5-1
CASQRREGAYNEQFF
TGCGCCAGCCAGCGGCGGGAAGGAGCCTACAATGAGCAGTTCTTC
>TRBJ2-7|TRBD2|.|TRBV4-2
CASSPSSVAGTSYEQYF
TGTGCCAGCAGCCCCTCGTCGGTAGCGGGAACCTCCTACGAGCAGTACTTC
>TRBJ2-7|.|.|TRBV4-1
CASSQGGREPYEQYF
TGCGCCAGCAGCCAAGGGGGGCGGGAACCCTACGAGCAGTACTTC
>TRBJ2-7|TRBD1|.|TRBV19
CASSRGQTAVGYEQYF
TGTGCCAGTAGCCGGGGACAGACGGCCGTGGGGTACGAGCAGTACTTC
>TRBJ2-7|.|.|TRBV18
CASSSSSGSYEQYF
TGTGCCAGCTCTTCATCCTCGGGGAGCTACGAGCAGTACTTC
>TRBJ2-1|.|.|TRBV28
CASSAINEQFF
TGTGCCAGCAGTGCCATTAATGAGCAGTTCTTC
>TRBJ2-1|.|.|TRBV18
CASSPPVRRGEQFF
TGTGCCAGCTCACCACCCGTCCGTCGTGGTGAGCAGTTCTTC
>TRBJ1-5|TRBD1|.|TRBV28
CASSRTGPYQPQHF
TGTGCCAGCAGTCGGACAGGACCGTATCAGCCCCAGCATTTT
>TRBJ1-2|.|.|TRBV12-3/TRBV12-4
CASSLGRFQGYTF
TGTGCCAGCAGCTTAGGACGCTTTCAAGGCTACACCTTC
>TRBJ1-1|TRBD1|.|TRBV30
CAWRRRGLYTEAFF
TGTGCCTGGCGAAGAAGGGGGCTGTACACTGAAGCTTTCTTT
>TRBJ1-2|.|.|TRBV24-1
CATSDAGQNWGYTF
TGTGCCACCAGTGATGCCGGACAGAACTGGGGCTACACCTTC